This TCR beta chain was sequenced during a study of blood T cells in healthy people across ages. It was approximately 9 milliliters of peripheral blood that were drawn from each donor. Sample-barcoded 5' priming and a J-beta primer mix drove a second PCR of roughly 7 to 11 cycles. MiXCR, applied by TCRdb to the 5' RACE reads, yields one record per CDR3 protein. The profile shows roughly 1,100,000 distinct CDR3 sequences, about 25% of them singletons. The CDR3 has 16 residues. The germline CDR1 and CDR2 sequences are SGDLS and YYNGEE. Trimming shortened V by 0 bases and J by 3 bases, and 14 bases separated the two germline ends. A further study also used this sample, focusing on T cells of mothers and their children. According to that study: In each mother, TCR beta CDR3 reads exceeded 9 million; in each child, they numbered 3 million to 3.5 million.

The sequenced sample was blood. This receptor was taken from a girl aged 2-10 years in good health. This chain links TRBV9 with TRBJ2-3, with D perhaps given as TRBD1 or TRBD2 (5 bases each). CDR3 nucleotides: TGTGCCAGCAGCGTAGGGGCCGGGACGGATACAGATACGCAGTATTTT. This translates into CASSVGAGTDTDTQYF.